The 10 T cell receptor beta chains given below trace back to one sample, sequenced in a study of beta chain features in type 1 diabetes. Study-level points and caveats: Moderate but significant shortening of TCRB CDR3s was recorded in all four CD4+ subsets from Type 1 diabetes patients.

Expressed TCRB transcripts were sequenced after all isolated RNA was converted to cDNA. Profiled with immunoSEQ multiplex PCR; TCRdb holds only in-frame clones, not every one. This sample yields over 20,000 clones, of which roughly 53% are seen a single time; less than 0.35% belongs to the top ten. No antigen has been assigned to these receptors. The specimen sequenced was stem cell memory CD4+ T cells from blood. These receptors originate from a man in his thirties or forties with type 1 diabetes.

This clone occurred a few times. The CDR3 coding sequence is TGCGCCAGCAGCCATTTTGAAGGGAGGAACACTGAAGCTTTCTTT. Amino acid sequence: CASSHFEGRNTEAFF. The J gene is TRBJ1-1, the V gene TRBV4-1, with D uncertain. The germline V gene encodes CDR1 MGHRA and CDR2 YSYEKL. The germline V and J ends were trimmed by 3 bases and 1 base, with 12 bases remaining between them. This CDR3 spans 15 amino acids.

The chain combines TRBV19 with TRBJ2-5; 7 bases match TRBD2. The germline V gene encodes CDR1 LNHDA and CDR2 SQIVND (reference sequence). This CDR3 is 15 amino acids long. Trimming took 5 bases from V and 1 from J; bases not matched to a gene: 7. Here the CDR3 reads CASSSLGTTQETQYF. CDR3 DNA sequence: TGTGCCAGTAGTTCACTGGGGACTACCCAAGAGACCCAGTACTTC.

This clone was picked up one time. The CDR3 reads CASIGQGANTEAFF. CDR3 bases: TGTGCCAGCATTGGTCAGGGGGCGAACACTGAAGCTTTCTTT. This chain joins TRBV27 and TRBJ1-1, with TRBD1 identical over 8 bases. V was clipped by 7 bases and J by 1 base; unmatched bases: 5. CDR3 length: 14 amino acids. Germline CDR1 reads MNHEY; CDR2 reads SMNVEV (reference sequence).

The V and J genes are TRBV9 and TRBJ2-5, with a tentative D call TRBD2 (6 bases). The germline gives CDR1 SGDLS, CDR2 YYNGEE. The CDR3 runs 17 residues. V lost 2 bases to trimming and J lost 1 base, with 18 bases between them. The CDR3 spells CASSVGEDPYSQETQYF. In nucleotides, the CDR3 is TGTGCCAGCAGCGTGGGGGAGGACCCATACTCCCAAGAGACCCAGTACTTC.

This clone was observed once. The V call is TRBV7-2, the J call TRBJ2-3; 15 nucleotides match TRBD2. The CDR3 consists of 18 residues. Looked up from germline, CDR1 is SGHTA and CDR2 is FQGNSA. Germline trimming cut 0 bases from V and 6 bases from J; bases unmatched to any gene: 7. This CDR3 is CASSLAGTSGGSRDTQYF. The CDR3 nucleotides read TGTGCCAGCAGCTTAGCCGGGACTAGCGGGGGGAGTAGGGATACGCAGTATTTT.

The sample holds a few counts of this clone. The CDR3 DNA reads as TGCGCCAGGGGTGTCGCGGGGAACACTGAAGCTTTCTTT. Protein product: CARGVAGNTEAFF. The genes are TRBV5-1 and TRBJ1-1; no definite D call. CDR1 and CDR2 from the germline V gene are SGHRS and YFSETQ. V was pared by 8 bases and J by 1 base, with 12 bases between. CDR3 size: 13 residues.

V is TRBV2 and J is TRBJ1-5; D perhaps matches TRBD1 (6 bases). Germline V CDR1 and CDR2: SNHLY, FYNNEI. V was clipped by 6 bases and J by 6 bases, with 15 bases between them. The CDR3 is 14 amino acids. The CDR3 DNA is TGTGCCAGCAGGATATCAGGGGTGGGTCAGCCCCAGCATTTT. Amino acid sequence: CASRISGVGQPQHF.

J is TRBJ1-2 and V is TRBV5-8; no clear D gene. The V end lost 5 bases, the J end lost 0 bases, and 20 bases lay between the germline ends. The CDR3 runs 17 residues. From germline, CDR1 is SGHTS and CDR2 YDEGEE. CDR3 sequence (DNA): TGTGCCAGCAGTCATGCCGGGTCTTCACCTACTAACTATGGCTACACCTTC. Its translation: CASSHAGSSPTNYGYTF.

This clone was counted only a few times. This chain links TRBV7-2 with TRBJ1-2; D is undetermined. V lost 4 bases to trimming and J lost 4 bases, with 16 bases between them. Germline assignment: CDR1 SGHTA and CDR2 FQGNSA. The CDR3 is 15 residues long. CDR3 DNA: TGTGCCAGCAGCTCGATCGGGGTGGTCGCCTATGGCTACACCTTC. The encoded protein is CASSSIGVVAYGYTF.

This rearrangement joins TRBV5-1 to TRBJ2-2; TRBD1 matches at 7 bases. From germline, CDR1 is SGHRS and CDR2 YFSETQ. V was pared by 1 base and J by 6 bases, with 9 bases of the junction left unmatched. The CDR3 runs to 16 residues. CDR3 amino acids: CASSLRQGKSPGELFF. The CDR3 DNA follows: TGCGCCAGCAGCTTGCGACAGGGAAAGAGTCCCGGGGAGCTGTTTTTT.